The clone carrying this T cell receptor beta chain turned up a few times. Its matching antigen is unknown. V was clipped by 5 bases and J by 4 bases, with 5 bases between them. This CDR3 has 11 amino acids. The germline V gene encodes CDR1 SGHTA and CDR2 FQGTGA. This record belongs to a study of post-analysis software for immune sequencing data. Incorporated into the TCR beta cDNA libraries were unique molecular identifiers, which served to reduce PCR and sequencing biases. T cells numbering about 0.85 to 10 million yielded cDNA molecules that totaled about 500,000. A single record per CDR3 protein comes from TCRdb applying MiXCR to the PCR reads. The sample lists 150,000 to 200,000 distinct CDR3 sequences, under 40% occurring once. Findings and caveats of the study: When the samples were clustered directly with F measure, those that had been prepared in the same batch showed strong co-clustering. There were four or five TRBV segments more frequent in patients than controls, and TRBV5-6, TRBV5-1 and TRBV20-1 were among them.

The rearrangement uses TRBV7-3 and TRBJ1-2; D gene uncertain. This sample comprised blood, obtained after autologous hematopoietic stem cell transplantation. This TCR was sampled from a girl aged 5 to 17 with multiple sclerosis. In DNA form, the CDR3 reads TGTGCCAGCAGCGCCTTCTATGGCTACACCTTC. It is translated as CASSAFYGYTF.